This passage covers 22 T cell receptor beta chains from one sample sequenced in a study of Ad26.COV2.S vaccination and SARS-CoV-2 variants. Treatment denoted: some 19 received Ad26.COV2.S at low or high dose, single or two shots; 5 received placebo; per-sample allocation not given. The samples were gathered on day 63 after the first injection of vaccine or placebo. TCRdb's table, derived via immunoSEQ multiplex PCR, lists solely in-frame clones and lacks some. The data contain around 450,000 clones, approximately 92% of them singletons. Material: peripheral blood, obtained in a trial of Ad26.COV2.S vaccine versus placebo. These receptors all stem from a person aged 18 to 65 who received the Ad26.COV2.S COVID-19 vaccine or a placebo.

V gene TRBV7-8 combines with J gene TRBJ2-2, with TRBD2 matching 7 bases. Germline CDR1 reads SGHVS; CDR2 reads FQNEAQ. J was trimmed by 3 bases and V by 5 bases; bases with no gene match: 9. The CDR3 has 16 amino acids. The CDR3 here is CASSRNGGRYTGELFF. CDR3 DNA sequence: TGTGCCAGCAGCCGGAATGGCGGGAGATACACCGGGGAGCTGTTTTTT.

The chain is built from TRBV27 and TRBJ2-3, with D uncertain. V shed 4 bases and J shed 2 bases, with 16 bases lying between them. Per germline, CDR1 MNHEY and CDR2 SMNVEV (reference sequence). This CDR3 is 16 amino acids long. For the CDR3, the DNA is TGTGCCAGCAGTTATTTTGCGTACGGATACACAGATACGCAGTATTTT. Translating gives CASSYFAYGYTDTQYF.

The V call is TRBV7-9, the J call TRBJ2-2, with a possible D match to TRBD2 (6 bases). The CDR3 runs 19 residues. Trimming cost V 1 base and J 0 bases, with 18 bases left between them. Per germline, CDR1 SEHNR and CDR2 FQNEAQ (reference sequence). CDR3 residues: CASSLGRGARAANTGELFF. In DNA form, the CDR3 reads TGTGCCAGCAGCTTAGGGAGGGGCGCCAGGGCGGCGAACACCGGGGAGCTGTTTTTT.

J is TRBJ1-2 and V is TRBV11-2; D perhaps matches TRBD1 (5 bases). The CDR3 is 12 residues long. V gave up 4 bases and J gave up 6 bases, with 9 bases separating them. Germline CDR1 is SGHAT and CDR2 is FQNNGV. The DNA for the CDR3 is TGTGCCAGCAGCTCCCGAGGGGATGGCTACACCTTC. It yields the protein CASSSRGDGYTF. The full variable domain, rest sourced from reference TRBV11-2 and TRBJ1-2, is EAGVAQSPRYKIIEKRQSVAFWCNPISGHATLYWYQQILGQGPKLLIQFQNNGVVDDSQLPKDRFSAERLKGVDSTLKIQPAKLEDSAVYLCASSSRGDGYTFGSGTRLTVV.

This clone was seen just once. The rearrangement uses TRBV5-1 and TRBJ2-5; possibly TRBD2 for D (6 bases). Looked up from germline, CDR1 is SGHRS and CDR2 is YFSETQ. V lost 4 bases and J lost 1, with 11 bases in between. The CDR3 sequence is 14 residues long. CDR3 sequence: CASSGSGTQETQYF. In DNA form, the CDR3 reads TGCGCCAGCAGCGGTAGCGGAACCCAAGAGACCCAGTACTTC.

The chain recombines TRBV28 with TRBJ1-1; no reliable D call. The V end lost 7 bases, the J end lost 11 bases, and 20 bases lay between the germline ends. Germline lookup yields CDR1 MDHEN and CDR2 SYDVKM. This CDR3 has 13 amino acids. The CDR3 nucleotides read TGTGCCAGCAAATTGGGAGGTGGCGGGTGGGCTTTCTTT. Encoded protein: CASKLGGGGWAFF.

The chain joins TRBV5-1 to TRBJ1-1, with D possibly being TRBD1 (5 bases). Trimming cost V 4 bases and J 1 base, with 14 bases left between them. Germline V gene sequence: CDR1 SGHRS, CDR2 YFSETQ. This CDR3 has 15 residues. The CDR3 DNA is TGCGCCAGCAGCAAGCCCCAGGGTGGGAACACTGAAGCTTTCTTT. Its protein product is CASSKPQGGNTEAFF.

This clone was counted once. The chain is built from TRBV4-3 and TRBJ2-2; D gene unclear. This CDR3 has 13 amino acids. Germline assignment: CDR1 LGHNA and CDR2 YSLEER. With 0 bases removed from V and 8 bases from J, the gap between germline ends came to 7 bases. As DNA, the CDR3 is TGCGCCAGCAGCCAAGAGGCAGCAGGGGAGCTGTTTTTT. It encodes CASSQEAAGELFF.

V and J are TRBV30 and TRBJ2-5; tentatively, D is TRBD1 (5 bases). The CDR3 has 13 residues. Trimming shortened V by 2 bases and J by 5 bases, and 12 bases separated the two germline ends. Germline-derived CDR1 and CDR2 are GTSNPN and SVGIG (reference sequence). CDR3 in DNA: TGTGCCTGGAGTTTAACAGGTTGGGAGACCCAGTACTTC. Its protein is CAWSLTGWETQYF.

V gene TRBV7-2 combines with J gene TRBJ2-2; D unresolved. V was trimmed by 0 bases and J by 2 bases, leaving 4 bases between them. This CDR3 has 14 residues. Germline V gives CDR1 SGHTA, CDR2 FQGNSA. The chain's CDR3 is CASSLAGNTGELFF. In nucleotides, the CDR3 is TGTGCCAGCAGCTTAGCGGGTAACACCGGGGAGCTGTTTTTT.

This chain connects TRBV10-1 to TRBJ2-7, with 11 bases aligning to TRBD2. V was pared by 3 bases and J by 7 bases, with 11 bases of the junction left unmatched. The CDR3 runs to 16 residues. Germline CDR1 is WNHNN and CDR2 is SYGVQD (reference sequence). This CDR3 reads CASSDLLAGAAGEQYV. The DNA of the CDR3 is TGCGCCAGCAGTGACCTACTAGCGGGAGCGGCGGGAGAGCAGTACGTC.

The rearrangement links TRBV6-5 to TRBJ2-7; D remains unclear. The CDR3 has 13 residues. Germline values: CDR1 MNHEY, CDR2 SVGAGI. Trimming removed 7 bases at V and 4 bases at J, with 14 bases between. The CDR3 region has the DNA TGTGCCAGCACCATAAGGGTGGGGTACGAGCAGTACGTC. It translates to CASTIRVGYEQYV.

In its sample, this clone was seen a few times. This chain connects TRBV2 to TRBJ2-5; the D gene is possibly TRBD2 (6 bases). The CDR3 contains 16 residues. V was trimmed by 6 bases and J by 2 bases, leaving 19 bases between them. Germline values: CDR1 SNHLY, CDR2 FYNNEI. CDR3 in DNA: TGTGCCAGCAGAGCCATCTTGGGACTCTCTCAAGAGACCCAGTACTTC. This translates into CASRAILGLSQETQYF.

The V and J genes are TRBV28 and TRBJ2-1; TRBD2 aligns across 7 bases. Trimming took 5 bases from V and 0 from J; bases not matched to a gene: 4. The CDR3 covers 15 residues. Germline CDR1 reads MDHEN; CDR2 reads SYDVKM. CDR3 protein: CASSPAGFSYNEQFF. The CDR3 region has the DNA TGTGCCAGCAGTCCAGCGGGGTTCTCCTACAATGAGCAGTTCTTC. The full variable domain, its missing parts supplied by reference TRBV28 and TRBJ2-1, is DVKVTQSSRYLVKRTGEKVFLECVQDMDHENMFWYRQDPGLGLRLIYFSYDVKMKEKGDIPEGYSVSREKKERFSLILESASTNQTSMYLCASSPAGFSYNEQFFGPGTRLTVL.

This rearrangement joins TRBV19 to TRBJ2-3; D not resolved. Germline values: CDR1 LNHDA, CDR2 SQIVND (reference sequence). The ends were cut back, 5 bases at V and 4 bases at J, with 19 bases in the middle. The CDR3 extends over 16 amino acids. The CDR3 bases are TGTGCCAGTAGTCCCCACAGAAATTACGGTCCAGATACGCAGTATTTT. It is translated as CASSPHRNYGPDTQYF.

This sequence joins TRBV9 and TRBJ2-2; the match to TRBD2 covers 8 bases. Germline values: CDR1 SGDLS, CDR2 YYNGEE. The V and J ends lost 3 bases and 3 bases, in that order; junction bases with no gene match: 7. The CDR3 extends over 16 amino acids. CDR3 protein: CASSASGTRHTGELFF. The DNA for the CDR3 is TGTGCCAGCAGCGCCTCCGGGACTAGACACACCGGGGAGCTGTTTTTT. The variable domain in full, with the rest retrieved from reference TRBV9 and TRBJ2-2, is DSGVTQTPKHLITATGQRVTLRCSPRSGDLSVYWYQQSLDQGLQFLIQYYNGEERAKGNILERFSAQQFPDLHSELNLSSLELGDSALYFCASSASGTRHTGELFFGEGSRLTVL.

The chain links TRBV29-1 to TRBJ2-7, with 8 bases aligning to TRBD1. There are 19 residues in the CDR3. V shed 1 base and J 0 bases; nucleotides not matched to a gene: 17. The germline V gene encodes CDR1 SQVTM and CDR2 ANQGSEA. For the CDR3, the DNA is TGCAGCGTTGAAGTCGTGGCCCGCTTGCGGGACAGGTACTCCTACGAGCAGTACTTC. It codes for CSVEVVARLRDRYSYEQYF.

J is TRBJ2-5 and V is TRBV4-3; 10 positions agree with TRBD2. CDR1 LGHNA and CDR2 YSLEER come from the germline V gene. The CDR3 sequence is 15 residues long. After removal of 4 bases from V and 4 bases from J, the junction contained 6 bases not matched to a gene. CDR3: CASSRSGGPGETQYF. The CDR3 DNA follows: TGCGCCAGCAGCCGTAGCGGGGGGCCGGGAGAGACCCAGTACTTC.

The chain links TRBV2 to TRBJ1-5, with D possibly TRBD1 on 5 matching bases. In germline, CDR1 is SNHLY, CDR2 FYNNEI. The CDR3 covers 14 residues. Trimming took off 5 bases at V and 4 bases at J, with 12 bases between the two ends. The CDR3 here is CASSWTRGNQPQHF. CDR3 nucleotide sequence: TGTGCCAGCAGTTGGACTAGGGGTAATCAGCCCCAGCATTTT.

This chain connects TRBV19 to TRBJ2-4; D unclear. The CDR3 has 13 residues. Between the trimmed V and J ends, which lost 10 bases and 8 bases, there was a span of 18 bases. The germline V gene has CDR1 LNHDA and CDR2 SQIVND (reference sequence). CDR3 residues: CATYHGNGDIQYF. The CDR3 DNA reads as TGTGCCACCTACCATGGTAATGGGGACATTCAGTACTTC.

The chain carries TRBV7-9 and TRBJ1-1, with D unclear. The CDR3 covers 16 residues. Germline V gives CDR1 SEHNR, CDR2 FQNEAQ (reference sequence). The V gene lost 2 bases and the J gene lost 1 base, with 14 bases spanning the gap. In DNA form, the CDR3 reads TGTGCCAGCAGCTTATTCCGGGTTTCGGGGAACACTGAAGCTTTCTTT. Its translation: CASSLFRVSGNTEAFF.

The V and J genes are TRBV11-3 and TRBJ1-1; D possibly corresponds to TRBD1 (6 bases). The CDR3 length is 15 residues. The V end was cut by 4 bases, the J end by 0 bases, with 12 bases between. The germline gives CDR1 SGHNT, CDR2 YENEEA. Here the CDR3 DNA reads TGTGCCAGCAGCTATGCCGGGACACTGAACACTGAAGCTTTCTTT. This gives the protein CASSYAGTLNTEAFF.